This T cell receptor beta chain was recovered during a study of cytomegalovirus exposure and HLA in healthy donors. Across the study: Early on, a data release was issued that held about 85 million unique TCRs from HLA-typed donors.

The PCR used 60 Vbeta and 13 Jbeta primers. Produced via immunoSEQ multiplex PCR; TCRdb's table is partial and in-frame only. The profile shows 95,000 to 150,000 clones, around 80% of them singletons. The CDR3 is made up of 15 amino acids. CDR1 and CDR2 from the germline V gene are MNHEY and SVGAGI. With 2 bases removed from V and 0 bases from J, the gap between germline ends came to 11 bases. The chain combines TRBV6-5 with TRBJ2-7; D possibly corresponds to TRBD2 (6 bases). Sequencing was performed on PBMCs. This clonotype was obtained from a middle-aged man in good health and CMV-seronegative. CDR3 sequence reads: CASSYNWRGSYEQYF. As DNA, the CDR3 is TGTGCCAGCAGTTACAATTGGAGGGGCTCCTACGAGCAGTACTTC.